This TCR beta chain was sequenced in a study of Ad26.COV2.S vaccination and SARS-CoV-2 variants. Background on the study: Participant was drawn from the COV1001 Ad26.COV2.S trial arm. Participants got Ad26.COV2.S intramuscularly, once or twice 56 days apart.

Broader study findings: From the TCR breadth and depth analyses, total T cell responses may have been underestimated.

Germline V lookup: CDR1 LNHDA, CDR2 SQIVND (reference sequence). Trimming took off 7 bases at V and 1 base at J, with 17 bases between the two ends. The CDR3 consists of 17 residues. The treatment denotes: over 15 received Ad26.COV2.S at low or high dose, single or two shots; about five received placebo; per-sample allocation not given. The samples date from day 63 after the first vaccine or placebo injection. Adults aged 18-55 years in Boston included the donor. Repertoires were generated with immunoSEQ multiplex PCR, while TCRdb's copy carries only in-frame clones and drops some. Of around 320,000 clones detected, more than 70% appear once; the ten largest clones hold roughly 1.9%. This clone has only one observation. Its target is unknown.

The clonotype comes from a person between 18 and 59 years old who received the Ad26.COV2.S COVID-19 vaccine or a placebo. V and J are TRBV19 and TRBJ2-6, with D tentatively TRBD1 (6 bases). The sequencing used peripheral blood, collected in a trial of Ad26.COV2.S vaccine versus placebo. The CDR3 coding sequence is TGTGCCAGTACCCCCAGGGGATTAGGGTCTGGGGCCAACGTCCTGACTTTC. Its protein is CASTPRGLGSGANVLTF.